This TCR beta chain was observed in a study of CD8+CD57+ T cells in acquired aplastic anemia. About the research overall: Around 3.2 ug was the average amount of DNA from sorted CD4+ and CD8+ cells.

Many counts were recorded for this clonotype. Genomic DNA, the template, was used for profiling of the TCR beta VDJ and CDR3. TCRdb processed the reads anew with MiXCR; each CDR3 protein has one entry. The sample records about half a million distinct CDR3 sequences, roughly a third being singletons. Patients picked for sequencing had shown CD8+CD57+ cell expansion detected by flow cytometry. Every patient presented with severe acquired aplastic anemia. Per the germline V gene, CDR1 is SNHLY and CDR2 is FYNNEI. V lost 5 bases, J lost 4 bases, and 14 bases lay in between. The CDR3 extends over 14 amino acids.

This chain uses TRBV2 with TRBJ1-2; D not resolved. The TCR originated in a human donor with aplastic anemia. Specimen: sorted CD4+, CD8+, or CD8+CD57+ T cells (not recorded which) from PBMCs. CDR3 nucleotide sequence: TGTGCCAGCAGTTTGGAGATCGGGGTCTATGGCTACACCTTC. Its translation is CASSLEIGVYGYTF.